This TCR beta chain came from a study of T cells after yellow fever vaccination. Study-level results: At 95% to 97% for CD4 and approximately 89% for CD8, most primary-vaccination clones showed up again after the booster.

TCRdb reanalysed the 5' RACE reads using MiXCR and keeps one entry per CDR3 protein. This sample has 250,000 to 400,000 distinct CDR3 sequences, with approximately 4% found just once. Trimming took 5 bases from V and 4 from J, leaving 11 bases between them. Looked up from germline, CDR1 is KGHSH and CDR2 is LQKENI. The CDR3 runs 13 residues. This clonotype was observed a handful of times. Its cognate antigen is unknown. This clonotype originated in a man aged 18 to 35 who received the YFV17D yellow fever vaccine. The rearrangement uses TRBV18 and TRBJ1-2; a possible D gene is TRBD1 (5 bases). This material consisted of PBMCs, taken 5 days after the yellow fever booster vaccination. The CDR3 protein is CASSGGTAYGYTF. The CDR3 DNA follows: TGTGCCAGCTCAGGCGGGACGGCCTATGGCTACACCTTC. The full variable domain, completed using reference TRBV18 and TRBJ1-2, is NAGVMQNPRHLVRRRGQEARLRCSPMKGHSHVYWYRQLPEEGLKFMVYLQKENIIDESGMPKERFSAEFPKEGPSILRIQQVVRGDSAAYFCASSGGTAYGYTFGSGTRLTVV.